The 30 T cell receptor beta chains in this list originate from one sample, sequenced in a study of CD8 T cells in ankylosing spondylitis. TCRdb reprocessed the 5' RACE reads via MiXCR and lists one record per CDR3 protein. Among 30,000 to 40,000 distinct CDR3 sequences, less than 4% were seen once, and the ten largest hold approximately 3%. The sample was blood, either unsorted or a sorted T cell fraction (not recorded which). These receptors were taken from a male donor with ankylosing spondylitis or in good health (not recorded which).

This clonotype was picked up many times. The V call is TRBV9, the J call TRBJ2-2, with D possibly being TRBD1 (5 bases). The germline V and J ends were trimmed by 4 bases and 0 bases, with 13 bases remaining between them. The CDR3 runs to 16 residues. The germline CDR1 and CDR2 sequences are SGDLS and YYNGEE. The CDR3, as DNA: TGTGCCAGCAGCACCCGACAGCACGCGAACACCGGGGAGCTGTTTTTT. It is translated as CASSTRQHANTGELFF.

This clonotype was seen at least ten times. The chain carries TRBV9 and TRBJ2-2, with TRBD2 as a possible D gene (5 bases). Germline-derived CDR1 and CDR2 are SGDLS and YYNGEE. The CDR3 is 16 amino acids. V was cut by 3 bases and J by 0 bases, with 12 bases left in between. The CDR3 nucleotides are TGTGCCAGCAGCGCCGTAGCGCCGGCGAACACCGGGGAGCTGTTTTTT. Translation gives CASSAVAPANTGELFF.

This clonotype was found many times. The chain links TRBV9 to TRBJ2-3, with 7 nucleotides matching TRBD2. Trimming removed 0 bases from V and 1 base from J; junction bases left unmatched: 5. The germline gives CDR1 SGDLS, CDR2 YYNGEE. The CDR3 sequence is 16 residues long. CDR3 region: CASSVGAGAGTDTQYF. The CDR3 coding sequence is TGTGCCAGCAGCGTAGGGGCGGGAGCGGGCACAGATACGCAGTATTTT.

This clonotype was observed at least ten times. In DNA form, the CDR3 reads TGTGCCAGCAGCGTAGCTGGAGGACAGGCTCTCTACAATGAGCAGTTCTTC. Amino acid sequence: CASSVAGGQALYNEQFF. The V and J genes are TRBV9 and TRBJ2-1; TRBD1 matches at 7 bases. The CDR3 is made up of 17 amino acids. V dropped 0 bases and J dropped 3; count of bases not matched to a gene: 9. Germline V gives CDR1 SGDLS, CDR2 YYNGEE.

This clonotype was found many times. This chain connects TRBV9 to TRBJ2-1, with 7 positions matching TRBD1. CDR1 SGDLS and CDR2 YYNGEE come from the germline V gene. The CDR3 has 14 amino acids. V shed 4 bases and J 8 bases; nucleotides not matched to a gene: 9. CDR3 sequence reads: CASSPRDSRDEQFF. CDR3 nucleotides: TGTGCCAGCAGCCCCCGGGACAGTAGGGATGAGCAGTTCTTC. Full variable domain (outside the CDR3, taken from reference TRBV9 and TRBJ2-1): DSGVTQTPKHLITATGQRVTLRCSPRSGDLSVYWYQQSLDQGLQFLIQYYNGEERAKGNILERFSAQQFPDLHSELNLSSLELGDSALYFCASSPRDSRDEQFFGPGTRLTVL.

This clonotype was seen many times. The V call is TRBV9, the J call TRBJ2-2; D is possibly TRBD1 (5 bases). The germline V gene encodes CDR1 SGDLS and CDR2 YYNGEE. Trimming shortened V by 3 bases and J by 0 bases, and 9 bases separated the two germline ends. The CDR3 runs 15 residues. Written as DNA, the CDR3 is TGTGCCAGCAGCGCCAGGGCCCCGAACACCGGGGAGCTGTTTTTT. Translating gives CASSARAPNTGELFF.

This clonotype has just a few counts. J is TRBJ2-3 and V is TRBV9, with TRBD2 matching over 7 bases. Unmatched junction bases numbered 8, after V lost 3 bases and J lost 4 bases. CDR1 is SGDLS, CDR2 YYNGEE, per germline. The CDR3 sequence is 15 residues long. DNA for the CDR3: TGTGCCAGCAGCGACAGCGGGATTTTATCAGATACGCAGTATTTT. This translates into CASSDSGILSDTQYF.

This clonotype was counted at least ten times. The J gene is TRBJ2-5, the V gene TRBV9; TRBD1 matches 8 bases. J was trimmed by 1 base and V by 4 bases; bases with no gene match: 9. This CDR3 spans 16 amino acids. CDR1 is SGDLS and CDR2 is YYNGEE in the germline V gene. CDR3 protein: CASSLTGGGLQETQYF. CDR3 sequence (DNA): TGTGCCAGCAGCCTTACAGGGGGAGGACTCCAAGAGACCCAGTACTTC.

This clonotype has at least ten counts. The CDR3 protein is CASSKDTDTQYF. CDR3 DNA: TGTGCCAGCAGCAAGGACACAGATACGCAGTATTTT. The chain combines TRBV9 with TRBJ2-3, with unresolved D. The CDR3 has 12 residues. In germline, CDR1 is SGDLS, CDR2 YYNGEE. The V and J ends lost 4 bases and 2 bases respectively, with 5 bases between them.

This clonotype was detected many times. The J gene is TRBJ2-3, the V gene TRBV9, with 10 bases that match TRBD2. Germline V CDR1 and CDR2: SGDLS, YYNGEE. This CDR3 region has 17 residues. V dropped 1 base and J dropped 1; count of bases not matched to a gene: 6. The CDR3 here is CASSVSRLAGGTDTQYF. In DNA form, the CDR3 reads TGTGCCAGCAGCGTAAGTCGGCTAGCGGGGGGCACAGATACGCAGTATTTT.

This clonotype was seen repeatedly, ten times or more. The CDR3 loop reads CASSTQGQETQYF. The CDR3 DNA reads TGTGCCAGCAGCACACAGGGACAAGAGACCCAGTACTTC. This chain links TRBV9 with TRBJ2-5; a possible D gene is TRBD1 (6 bases). Trimming took 4 bases from V and 2 from J, leaving 9 bases between them. The CDR3 runs to 13 residues. Germline CDR1 SGDLS, CDR2 YYNGEE.

This clonotype was found many times. The rearrangement links TRBV9 to TRBJ2-5, with D perhaps given as TRBD1 or TRBD2 (6 bases each). Germline V gene lookup returns CDR1 SGDLS and CDR2 YYNGEE. V lost 2 bases to trimming and J lost 5 bases, with 19 bases between them. The CDR3 extends over 16 amino acids. The CDR3 region is CASSVGSGKGGETQYF. The CDR3 DNA follows: TGTGCCAGCAGCGTGGGTTCTGGGAAAGGGGGGGAGACCCAGTACTTC.

This clonotype was observed at least ten times. The chain joins TRBV9 to TRBJ2-1; TRBD2 aligns across 9 bases. The CDR3 contains 15 residues. Per germline, CDR1 SGDLS and CDR2 YYNGEE. The V and J ends lost 0 bases and 5 bases, in that order; junction bases with no gene match: 3. CDR3 loop: CASSVASGANNEQFF. The CDR3 DNA follows: TGTGCCAGCAGCGTAGCTAGCGGGGCAAACAATGAGCAGTTCTTC. The variable domain in full, with the rest retrieved from reference TRBV9 and TRBJ2-1, is DSGVTQTPKHLITATGQRVTLRCSPRSGDLSVYWYQQSLDQGLQFLIQYYNGEERAKGNILERFSAQQFPDLHSELNLSSLELGDSALYFCASSVASGANNEQFFGPGTRLTVL.

This clonotype appeared many times. This chain links TRBV9 with TRBJ2-4; the match to TRBD2 covers 8 bases. Germline assignment: CDR1 SGDLS and CDR2 YYNGEE. V gave up 2 bases and J gave up 0 bases; unmatched junction bases: 4. CDR3 length: 16 amino acids. This CDR3 reads CASSVGRGLAKNIQYF. The CDR3 DNA follows: TGTGCCAGCAGCGTCGGGAGGGGACTAGCCAAAAACATTCAGTACTTC.

This clonotype came up many times. This rearrangement joins TRBV9 to TRBJ2-3, with D tentatively TRBD1 or TRBD2 (5 bases each). The V end was cut by 3 bases, the J end by 1 base, with 27 bases between. This CDR3 is 20 amino acids long. CDR1 is SGDLS, CDR2 YYNGEE, per germline. The CDR3 sequence: CASSAHTFSGTPLGTDTQYF. The CDR3 DNA reads TGTGCCAGCAGCGCCCATACATTTTCGGGGACCCCTCTGGGCACAGATACGCAGTATTTT.

The table lists this clonotype with many counts. The chain employs TRBV9 and TRBJ2-3, with D possibly matching TRBD2 (7 bases). This CDR3 spans 14 amino acids. CDR1 is SGDLS and CDR2 is YYNGEE in the germline V gene. V was pared by 4 bases and J by 6 bases, with 15 bases between. The chain's CDR3 is CASSSGGYRDTQYF. DNA for the CDR3: TGTGCCAGCAGCTCGGGGGGCTACCGGGATACGCAGTATTTT.

Ten or more counts support this clonotype. The chain uses TRBV9 and TRBJ2-2; possible D gene TRBD2, 5 bases. The CDR3 consists of 16 residues. Germline CDR1 is SGDLS and CDR2 is YYNGEE. V was cut by 0 bases and J by 1 base, with 10 bases left in between. The CDR3 region has the DNA TGTGCCAGCAGCGTAGTGTCCGGGATGAACACCGGGGAGCTGTTTTTT. This sequence encodes CASSVVSGMNTGELFF.

This clonotype showed up many times. CDR3 residues: CASSPGAYTGELFF. DNA for the CDR3: TGTGCCTCATCTCCGGGGGCGTACACCGGGGAGCTGTTTTTT. J is TRBJ2-2 and V is TRBV9; D is perhaps TRBD1 or TRBD2 (6 bases each). The CDR3 contains 14 residues. Germline V gene data show CDR1 as SGDLS and CDR2 as YYNGEE. V shed 10 bases and J shed 3 bases, with 16 bases lying between them.

V gene TRBV9 combines with J gene TRBJ2-3; the D call may be TRBD1 or TRBD2 (5 bases each). V lost 0 bases and J 9 bases, leaving 17 bases between the germline ends. CDR3 length: 15 residues. Germline assignment: CDR1 SGDLS and CDR2 YYNGEE. CDR3 sequence reads: CASSVVTGGEGTQYF. The CDR3 coding sequence is TGTGCCAGCAGCGTAGTTACAGGCGGAGAGGGCACGCAGTATTTT.

This clonotype was seen many times. V and J are TRBV9 and TRBJ2-1, with 10 bases that match TRBD2. The CDR3 runs 18 residues. The germline V gene encodes CDR1 SGDLS and CDR2 YYNGEE. With V trimmed by 0 bases and J by 9 bases, 15 bases remained unmatched. The CDR3 DNA follows: TGTGCCAGCAGCGTAGCCCCCCCCAGCGGGGGGGCCGACGGTGAGCAGTTCTTC. Translated, it gives CASSVAPPSGGADGEQFF.

In this sample, this clonotype turned up many times. The V and J genes are TRBV9 and TRBJ2-6, with D unclear. V gave up 2 bases and J gave up 1 base, with 10 bases separating them. The CDR3 runs 16 residues. Germline CDR1 SGDLS, CDR2 YYNGEE. The DNA for the CDR3 is TGTGCCAGCAGCGTTAGGCCCGGATCTGGGGCCAACGTCCTGACTTTC. Translated, it gives CASSVRPGSGANVLTF. The full variable domain, with the rest looked up from reference TRBV9 and TRBJ2-6, is DSGVTQTPKHLITATGQRVTLRCSPRSGDLSVYWYQQSLDQGLQFLIQYYNGEERAKGNILERFSAQQFPDLHSELNLSSLELGDSALYFCASSVRPGSGANVLTFGAGSRLTVL.

At least ten counts were recorded for this clonotype. The rearrangement uses TRBV9 and TRBJ2-1; 10 bases line up with TRBD2. Germline values: CDR1 SGDLS, CDR2 YYNGEE. The CDR3 totals 15 residues. V was clipped by 3 bases and J by 6 bases; unmatched bases: 6. This CDR3 reads CASSDSSGSGNEQFF. The CDR3, as DNA: TGTGCCAGCAGCGACTCTAGCGGGAGTGGCAATGAGCAGTTCTTC.

In this sample, this clonotype turned up many times. This chain joins TRBV9 and TRBJ1-4, with unresolved D. V was trimmed by 0 bases and J by 5 bases, leaving 14 bases between them. The CDR3 has 16 residues. The germline gives CDR1 SGDLS, CDR2 YYNGEE. CDR3 DNA sequence: TGTGCCAGCAGCGTAGCCGGTGGCGGAATAAATGAAAAACTGTTTTTT. It translates to CASSVAGGGINEKLFF.

There are many counts of this clonotype. The chain recombines TRBV9 with TRBJ1-1; D unclear. The CDR3 loop spans 16 amino acids. Trimming stripped 0 bases from V and 0 bases from J, with 12 bases between. Germline V gene data show CDR1 as SGDLS and CDR2 as YYNGEE. CDR3 coding DNA: TGTGCCAGCAGCGTAGGACCCCAACCCTTGAACACTGAAGCTTTCTTT. Encoded protein: CASSVGPQPLNTEAFF.

This clonotype was observed many times. The chain links TRBV9 to TRBJ1-5; D gene ambiguous. Trimming left V 4 bases short and J 2 bases short, with 16 bases between. This CDR3 region has 16 residues. Germline V gives CDR1 SGDLS, CDR2 YYNGEE. CDR3 in amino acids: CASSPSPVMGNQPQHF. The DNA of the CDR3 is TGTGCCAGCAGCCCGAGCCCCGTGATGGGCAATCAGCCCCAGCATTTT.

There are many counts of this clonotype. The J gene is TRBJ1-1, the V gene TRBV9, with 7 bases that match TRBD1. Germline assignment: CDR1 SGDLS and CDR2 YYNGEE. CDR3 length equals 13 residues. V gave up 3 bases and J gave up 7 bases; unmatched junction bases: 6. The CDR3, as DNA: TGTGCCAGCAGCGCTACGGACAGGTATGAAGCTTTCTTT. This sequence encodes CASSATDRYEAFF.

This clonotype was counted at least ten times. This chain uses TRBV21-1 with TRBJ1-4; the table's D call, TRBD1, was not checked against the DNA. TRBV21-1 counts as a pseudogene. The CDR3 extends over 16 amino acids. CDR3 protein: CASSKQTGTANEKLFF. CDR3 in DNA: TGTGCCAGCAGCAAACAAACCGGGACGGCGAATGAAAAACTGTTTTTT.

The CDR3 bases are TGTGCCAGCAGCGTTGGACAAGCCCAGGGCTATGGCTACACCTTC. Translated: CASSVGQAQGYGYTF. The chain joins TRBV9 to TRBJ1-2, with TRBD1 as a possible D gene (5 bases). Germline V gives CDR1 SGDLS, CDR2 YYNGEE. V shed 2 bases and J shed 4 bases, with 15 bases lying between them. This CDR3 region has 15 residues.

This clonotype appeared many times. J is TRBJ2-2 and V is TRBV9, with unresolved D. Germline assignment: CDR1 SGDLS and CDR2 YYNGEE. This CDR3 region has 15 residues. V lost 1 base, J lost 1 base, and 8 bases lay in between. In DNA form, the CDR3 reads TGTGCCAGCAGCGTAAGGGCGGAGAACACCGGGGAGCTGTTTTTT. Translated, it gives CASSVRAENTGELFF.

This clonotype was seen many times. This chain connects TRBV9 to TRBJ2-1, with unresolved D. V lost 0 bases and J 0 bases, leaving 10 bases between the germline ends. The CDR3 length is 16 residues. Germline-derived CDR1 and CDR2 are SGDLS and YYNGEE. CDR3 loop: CASSVGVLSSYNEQFF. As DNA, the CDR3 is TGTGCCAGCAGCGTAGGGGTACTCAGCTCCTACAATGAGCAGTTCTTC.